This note documents a single T cell receptor beta chain sequence. What it recognizes is unknown. These data originate in a study of cytomegalovirus exposure and HLA in healthy donors. The study's findings and limits: HLA-A and HLA-B allele assignments for most subjects were reportedly predicted accurately using TCR beta sequences. According to a later analysis, donors in an Asian-associated ancestry cluster reportedly had fewer N-insertions than the roughly 720-donor mean. An analysis that was carried out later associated 16,951 TCR beta sequences with HLA alleles at 0.05 false discovery rate. Later analysis demonstrated an association between a missense DCLRE1C variant and TCR beta V- and J-gene trimming.

The PCR was carried out with 60 Vbeta primers and 13 Jbeta primers. Clones were read by immunoSEQ multiplex PCR, and TCRdb kept only the in-frame ones, dropping some. This sample yields about 190,000 clones, of which roughly three quarters are seen a single time; around 1.6% belongs to the top ten. CDR3 length equals 11 residues. CDR1 LNHDA and CDR2 SQIVND come from the germline V gene (reference sequence). The V end lost 3 bases, the J end lost 15 bases, and 12 bases lay between the germline ends. The sequence came from a woman aged 18-30 years in good health and CMV-seronegative. J is TRBJ1-5 and V is TRBV19, with D hard to call. Source material: PBMCs. CDR3 protein: CASSMTERVHF. CDR3 DNA: TGTGCCAGTAGTATGACTGAGCGGGTGCATTTT.